The source of this T cell receptor (beta chain) is a study of blood T cell repertoires in COVID-19. This clone has a single count. The CDR3 covers 14 residues. Trimming cost V 7 bases and J 4 bases, with 15 bases left between them. The germline V gene has CDR1 MNHEY and CDR2 SMNVEV (reference sequence). Assay: immunoSEQ multiplex PCR; the TCRdb copy retains only in-frame clones and omits some. This table holds approximately 76,000 clones, roughly four fifths found once. The TCR was taken from a man in his fifties with acute or convalescent COVID-19. Sequences were obtained from peripheral blood. This chain connects TRBV27 to TRBJ2-3; weak D call: TRBD1 (7 bases). Here the CDR3 DNA reads TGTGCCAGCAAGCCAGGGGGGCCCGCAGATACGCAGTATTTT. It encodes CASKPGGPADTQYF.